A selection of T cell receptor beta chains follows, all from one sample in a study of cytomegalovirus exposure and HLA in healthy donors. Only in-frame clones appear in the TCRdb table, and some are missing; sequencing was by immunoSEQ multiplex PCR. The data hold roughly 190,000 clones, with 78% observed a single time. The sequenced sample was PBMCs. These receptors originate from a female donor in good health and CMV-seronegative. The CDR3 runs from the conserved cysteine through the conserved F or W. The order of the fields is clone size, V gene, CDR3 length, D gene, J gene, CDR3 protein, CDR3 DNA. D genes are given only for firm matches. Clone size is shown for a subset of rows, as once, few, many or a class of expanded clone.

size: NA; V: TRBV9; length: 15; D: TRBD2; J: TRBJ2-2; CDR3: CASSYGTSKGGELFF; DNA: TGTGCCAGCAGCTACGGGACTAGCAAGGGCGGGGAGCTGTTTTTT
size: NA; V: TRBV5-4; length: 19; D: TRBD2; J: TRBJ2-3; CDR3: CASSLEGLAGVSSTDTQYF; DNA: TGTGCCAGCAGCTTGGAAGGACTAGCGGGGGTCTCTAGCACAGATACGCAGTATTTT
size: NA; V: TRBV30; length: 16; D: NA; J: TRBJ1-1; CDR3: CAWRKRLRDLDTEAFF; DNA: TGTGCCTGGAGGAAAAGACTGAGGGATTTGGACACTGAAGCTTTCTTT
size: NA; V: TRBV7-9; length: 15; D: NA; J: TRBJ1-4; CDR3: CSSRRGGLNNEKLFF; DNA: TGTTCCAGCCGCCGTGGGGGACTCAATAATGAAAAACTGTTTTTT
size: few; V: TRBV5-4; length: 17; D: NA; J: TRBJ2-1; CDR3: CASSSGDWASSYNEQFF; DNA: TGTGCCAGCAGCTCGGGGGACTGGGCTTCATCCTACAATGAGCAGTTCTTC
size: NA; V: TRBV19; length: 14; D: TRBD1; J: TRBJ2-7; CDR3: CASIPQGAPYEQYF; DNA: TGTGCCAGTATTCCACAGGGGGCGCCTTACGAGCAGTACTTC
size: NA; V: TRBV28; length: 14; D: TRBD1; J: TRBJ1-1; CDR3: CASSITQGGTEAFF; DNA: TGTGCCAGCAGTATAACACAGGGGGGTACTGAAGCTTTCTTT
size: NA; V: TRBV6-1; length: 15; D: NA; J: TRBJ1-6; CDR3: CASGSSSGPRSPLHF; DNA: TGTGCCAGCGGCTCCTCCTCAGGTCCAAGATCACCCCTCCACTTT
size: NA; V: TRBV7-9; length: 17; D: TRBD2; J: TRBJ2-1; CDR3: CASSSTTSGSSYNEQFF; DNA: TGTGCCAGCAGCTCTACCACTAGCGGGAGCTCCTACAATGAGCAGTTCTTC
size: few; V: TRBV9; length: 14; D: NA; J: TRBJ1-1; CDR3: CASSAGQPNTEAFF; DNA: TGTGCCAGCAGCGCGGGACAACCGAACACTGAAGCTTTCTTT
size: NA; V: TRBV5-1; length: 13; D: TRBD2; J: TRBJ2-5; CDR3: CASGLAGEETQYF; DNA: TGCGCCAGCGGGCTAGCGGGAGAAGAGACCCAGTACTTC
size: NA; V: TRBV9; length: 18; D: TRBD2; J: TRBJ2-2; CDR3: CASSVGLAGGQRTGELFF; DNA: TGTGCCAGCAGCGTGGGACTAGCGGGGGGGCAAAGAACCGGGGAGCTGTTTTTT
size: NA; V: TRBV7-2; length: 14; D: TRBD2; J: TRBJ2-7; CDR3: CASSVSGDSYEQYF; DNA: TGTGCCAGCAGTGTCAGCGGGGACTCCTACGAGCAGTACTTC
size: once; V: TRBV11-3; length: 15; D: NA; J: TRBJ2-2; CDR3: CASSSLPIAGGELFF; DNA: TGTGCCAGCAGCTCCCTCCCGATAGCCGGCGGGGAGCTGTTTTTT
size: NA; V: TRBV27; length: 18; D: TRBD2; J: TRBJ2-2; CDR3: CASSSVLAGIRDTGELFF; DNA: TGTGCCAGCAGTTCCGTACTAGCGGGGATTCGGGACACCGGGGAGCTGTTTTTT
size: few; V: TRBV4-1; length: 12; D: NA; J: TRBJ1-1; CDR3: CASSQAGTEAFF; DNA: TGCGCCAGCAGCCAAGCCGGGACAGAAGCTTTCTTT
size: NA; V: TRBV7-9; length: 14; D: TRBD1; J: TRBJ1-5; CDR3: CSSSDTDRPQPQHF; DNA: TGTTCCAGCAGCGATACGGACAGGCCCCAGCCCCAGCATTTT
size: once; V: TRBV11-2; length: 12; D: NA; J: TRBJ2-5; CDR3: CASTPGPGTQYF; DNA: TGTGCCAGCACCCCAGGGCCGGGGACCCAGTACTTC
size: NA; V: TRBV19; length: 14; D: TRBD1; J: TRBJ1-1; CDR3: CASSTGQGSTEAFF; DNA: TGTGCCAGTAGCACGGGACAGGGGAGCACTGAAGCTTTCTTT
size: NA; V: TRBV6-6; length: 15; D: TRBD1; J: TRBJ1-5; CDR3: CASSLGTDSNQPQHF; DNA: TGTGCCAGCAGCCTGGGGACAGATAGCAATCAGCCCCAGCATTTT
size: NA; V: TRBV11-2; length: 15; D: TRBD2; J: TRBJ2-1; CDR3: CASRLSGSSYNEQFF; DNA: TGTGCCAGCAGGTTAAGCGGGAGCTCCTACAATGAGCAGTTCTTC
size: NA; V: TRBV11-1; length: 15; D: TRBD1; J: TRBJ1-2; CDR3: CASSAGTGGYYGYTF; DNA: TGTGCCAGCAGCGCCGGGACAGGGGGCTACTATGGCTACACCTTC
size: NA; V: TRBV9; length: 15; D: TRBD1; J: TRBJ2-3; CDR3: CASSLGQGRTDTQYF; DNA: TGTGCCAGCAGCTTGGGACAGGGACGCACAGATACGCAGTATTTT
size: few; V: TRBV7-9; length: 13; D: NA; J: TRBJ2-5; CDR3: CASSLAAQETQYF; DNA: TGTGCCAGCAGCTTAGCGGCACAAGAGACCCAGTACTTC
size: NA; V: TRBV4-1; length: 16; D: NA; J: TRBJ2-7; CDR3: CASSQSSGTLSYEQYF; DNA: TGCGCCAGCAGCCAAAGTTCCGGGACACTCTCCTACGAGCAGTACTTC
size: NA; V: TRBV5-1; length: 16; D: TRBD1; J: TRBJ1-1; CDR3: CASSSSGGLWGTEAFF; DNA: TGCGCCAGCAGCTCTTCAGGGGGGCTATGGGGCACTGAAGCTTTCTTT
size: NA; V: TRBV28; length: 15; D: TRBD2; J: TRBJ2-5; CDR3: CASSPGGNAKETQYF; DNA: TGTGCCAGCAGTCCCGGGGGGAATGCTAAAGAGACCCAGTACTTC
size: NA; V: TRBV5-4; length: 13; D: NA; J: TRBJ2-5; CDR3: CASSPRTQETQYF; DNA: TGTGCCAGCAGCCCCAGGACACAAGAGACCCAGTACTTC
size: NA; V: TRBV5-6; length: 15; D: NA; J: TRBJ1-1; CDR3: CASSYLDRQNTEAFF; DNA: TGTGCCAGCAGCTACTTGGACAGACAGAACACTGAAGCTTTCTTT
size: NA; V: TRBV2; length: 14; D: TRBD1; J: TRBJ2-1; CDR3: CASNTGVSYNEQFF; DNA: TGTGCCAGCAATACAGGGGTGTCCTACAATGAGCAGTTCTTC
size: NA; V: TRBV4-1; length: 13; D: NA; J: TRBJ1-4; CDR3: CASSMQINEKLFF; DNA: TGCGCCAGCAGCATGCAGATTAATGAAAAACTGTTTTTT
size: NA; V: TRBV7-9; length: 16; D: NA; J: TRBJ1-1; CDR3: CSSSFLAVSPNTEAFF; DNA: TGTTCCAGCAGCTTCCTGGCAGTGTCACCGAACACTGAAGCTTTCTTT
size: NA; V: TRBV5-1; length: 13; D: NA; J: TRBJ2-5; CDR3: CASSSGGSETQYF; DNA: TGCGCCAGCAGCTCTGGAGGTTCGGAGACCCAGTACTTC
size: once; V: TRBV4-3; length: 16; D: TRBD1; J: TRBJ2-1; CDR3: CASSQVADRGYNEQFF; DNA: TGCGCCAGCAGCCAAGTGGCGGACAGGGGCTACAATGAGCAGTTCTTC
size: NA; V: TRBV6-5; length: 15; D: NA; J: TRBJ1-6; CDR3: CASRAASFLDSPLHF; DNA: TGTGCCAGCAGGGCCGCCAGTTTCCTTGATTCACCCCTCCACTTT
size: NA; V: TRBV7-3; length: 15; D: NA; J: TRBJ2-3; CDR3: CASSSLWGARGTQYF; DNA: TGTGCCAGCAGCTCCTTATGGGGAGCTCGTGGTACGCAGTATTTT
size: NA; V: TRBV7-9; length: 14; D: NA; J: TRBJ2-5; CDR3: CASSFGYLQETQYF; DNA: TGTGCCAGCAGCTTCGGGTATCTCCAAGAGACCCAGTACTTC
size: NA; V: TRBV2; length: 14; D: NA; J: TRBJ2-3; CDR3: CASSKERVTDTQYF; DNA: TGTGCCAGCAGCAAGGAGAGGGTCACAGATACGCAGTATTTT
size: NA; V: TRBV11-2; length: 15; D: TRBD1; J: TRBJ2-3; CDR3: CASSSRTGRTDTQYF; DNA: TGTGCCAGCAGCTCCCGGACAGGGCGAACAGATACGCAGTATTTT